This T cell receptor (beta chain) appears in the sequencing data of a study of cytomegalovirus exposure and HLA in healthy donors. Findings of the study overall: Researchers reportedly found TCR beta sequences accurately predicted most subjects' HLA-A and HLA-B alleles.

Details on this clone: Antigen: not known.

The PCR employed 60 Vbeta primers together with 13 Jbeta primers. TCRdb's copy holds only in-frame clones and misses some; the assay was immunoSEQ multiplex PCR. The data contain more than 95,000 clones, roughly 72% of them singletons. This CDR3 contains 16 residues. CDR1 is LNHDA, CDR2 SQIVND, per germline (reference sequence). The V end lost 2 bases, the J end lost 9 bases, and 20 bases lay between the germline ends. The chain joins TRBV19 to TRBJ2-1; D may be TRBD2 (6 bases). Sequencing was carried out using PBMCs. The sequence came from a woman aged 18-30 years in good health and CMV-seropositive. The CDR3 DNA follows: TGTGCCAGTAGTATAACCGGGGGAGGCGGGGAATTTGAGCAGTTCTTC. Protein sequence: CASSITGGGGEFEQFF.